Listed below are T cell receptor beta chains from one sample, sequenced in a study of persistence of HIV-infected CD4 T cells. Using immunoSEQ multiplex PCR, the repertoire was profiled, and TCRdb retains in-frame clones only, with some absent. The table records tens of thousands of clones, roughly four fifths of them present only once. These receptors are not linked to any known antigen. The sequencing here drew on CD4+ T cells sorted from PBMCs after roughly 17-hour stimulation, taken from a patient who received antiretroviral therapy. The receptors derive from an adult woman with HIV who was CMV-seropositive. CDR3s include the opening cysteine and the closing phenylalanine or tryptophan. The order of the fields is D gene, J gene, V gene, clone size, CDR3 protein, CDR3 DNA. A D gene is named only where the DNA matches it firmly. Where a row states a size, it is once, few, many or the class of an expanded clone; other rows omit it.

D: NA
J: TRBJ1-1
V: TRBV28
size: NA
CDR3: CASSSRSEAFF
DNA: TGTGCCAGCAGTTCCCGATCCGAAGCTTTCTTT

D: TRBD2
J: TRBJ2-3
V: TRBV28
size: few
CDR3: CASSLPGLAGAGDTQYF
DNA: TGTGCCAGCAGTCTCCCGGGACTAGCGGGAGCGGGAGATACGCAGTATTTT

D: NA
J: TRBJ1-1
V: TRBV5-1
size: NA
CDR3: CASSLQLSTSAAEAFF
DNA: TGCGCCAGCAGCTTGCAACTGAGTACGAGTGCCGCTGAAGCTTTCTTT

D: TRBD2
J: TRBJ2-4
V: TRBV5-1
size: NA
CDR3: CASSPGLAGPLAKNIQYF
DNA: TGCGCCAGCAGCCCGGGACTAGCGGGTCCACTAGCCAAAAACATTCAGTACTTC

D: NA
J: TRBJ1-4
V: TRBV12-3/TRBV12-4
size: NA
CDR3: CASSLVRGEKLFF
DNA: TGTGCCAGCAGTTTAGTTCGCGGCGAAAAACTGTTTTTT

D: NA
J: TRBJ1-5
V: TRBV19
size: NA
CDR3: CASSTTRGAGGSNQPQHF
DNA: TGTGCCAGTAGTACCACGAGGGGGGCAGGTGGAAGCAATCAGCCCCAGCATTTT

D: NA
J: TRBJ1-5
V: TRBV2
size: NA
CDR3: CASSPTTSNQPQHF
DNA: TGTGCCAGCAGTCCGACAACTAGCAATCAGCCCCAGCATTTT

D: NA
J: TRBJ2-3
V: TRBV27
size: NA
CDR3: CASSSRQGLDTQYF
DNA: TGTGCCAGCAGTTCCCGTCAGGGGTTAGATACGCAGTATTTT

D: NA
J: TRBJ1-1
V: TRBV7-9
size: NA
CDR3: CASSLTGDTEAFF
DNA: TGTGCCAGCAGCTTGACAGGAGACACTGAAGCTTTCTTT

D: TRBD2
J: TRBJ2-1
V: TRBV5-4
size: NA
CDR3: CASSISGRSDYNEQFF
DNA: TGTGCCAGCAGCATTAGCGGGAGAAGTGACTACAATGAGCAGTTCTTC

D: TRBD1
J: TRBJ1-6
V: TRBV3-1/TRBV3-2
size: NA
CDR3: CASSLGQKNSPLHF
DNA: TGTGCCAGCAGCCTGGGACAGAAAAATTCACCCCTCCACTTT

D: NA
J: TRBJ1-6
V: TRBV7-3
size: NA
CDR3: CASSLRTSPLHF
DNA: TGTGCCAGCAGCTTAAGGACCTCACCCCTCCACTTT

D: TRBD1
J: TRBJ1-6
V: TRBV27
size: NA
CDR3: CASSLRQGREPLHF
DNA: TGTGCCAGCAGTCTTAGACAGGGAAGGGAACCCCTCCACTTT

D: TRBD1
J: TRBJ2-4
V: TRBV2
size: NA
CDR3: CASSADRGGNIQYF
DNA: TGTGCCAGCAGTGCCGACAGGGGGGGAAACATTCAGTACTTC

D: TRBD2
J: TRBJ2-5
V: TRBV5-1
size: NA
CDR3: CASSEGLAGGDETQYF
DNA: TGCGCCAGCAGCGAAGGACTAGCGGGAGGAGATGAGACCCAGTACTTC

D: NA
J: TRBJ2-1
V: TRBV3-1/TRBV3-2
size: NA
CDR3: CASSQDYPGENNEQFF
DNA: TGTGCCAGCAGCCAAGATTATCCGGGGGAGAACAATGAGCAGTTCTTC

D: NA
J: TRBJ2-6
V: TRBV5-1
size: NA
CDR3: CASSLVERAGANVLTF
DNA: TGCGCCAGCAGCTTGGTGGAGAGGGCTGGGGCCAACGTCCTGACTTTC

D: TRBD2
J: TRBJ2-1
V: TRBV5-1
size: NA
CDR3: CASSLDGRGDEQFF
DNA: TGCGCCAGCAGCTTGGACGGGAGGGGCGATGAGCAGTTCTTC

D: NA
J: TRBJ2-7
V: TRBV6-1
size: NA
CDR3: CASSPPEGYEQYF
DNA: TGTGCCAGCAGTCCCCCGGAAGGCTACGAGCAGTACTTC

D: TRBD1
J: TRBJ1-5
V: TRBV30
size: NA
CDR3: CAWSGQGGYQPQHF
DNA: TGTGCCTGGAGTGGACAGGGGGGTTATCAGCCCCAGCATTTT

D: TRBD2
J: TRBJ2-1
V: TRBV13
size: NA
CDR3: CASSPSGRGVNEQFF
DNA: TGTGCCAGCAGCCCCTCGGGGCGGGGGGTAAATGAGCAGTTCTTC

D: TRBD1
J: TRBJ2-5
V: TRBV18
size: NA
CDR3: CASSSNQGQETQYF
DNA: TGTGCCAGCTCATCGAATCAGGGACAGGAGACCCAGTACTTC

D: TRBD2
J: TRBJ2-5
V: TRBV4-1
size: NA
CDR3: CASSQSLAGGSQETQYF
DNA: TGCGCCAGCAGCCAATCCTTGGCGGGAGGAAGCCAAGAGACCCAGTACTTC

D: NA
J: TRBJ2-7
V: TRBV19
size: NA
CDR3: CASSRGGSSYEQYF
DNA: TGTGCCAGTAGTAGGGGGGGCAGCTCCTACGAGCAGTACTTC

D: TRBD1
J: TRBJ2-1
V: TRBV4-3
size: NA
CDR3: CASSQEPGGYEQFF
DNA: TGCGCCAGCAGCCAAGAACCAGGGGGCTATGAGCAGTTCTTC

D: NA
J: TRBJ2-3
V: TRBV2
size: NA
CDR3: CASSDLGEGTDTQYF
DNA: TGTGCCAGCAGTGATTTAGGGGAGGGCACAGATACGCAGTATTTT

D: NA
J: TRBJ1-2
V: TRBV5-5
size: once
CDR3: CASSWTALSYGYTF
DNA: TGTGCCAGCAGCTGGACGGCCCTGAGCTATGGCTACACCTTC

D: NA
J: TRBJ1-1
V: TRBV12-3/TRBV12-4
size: NA
CDR3: CASSFGGRRAFF
DNA: TGTGCCAGCAGTTTTGGGGGCCGGAGGGCTTTCTTT

D: NA
J: TRBJ2-2
V: TRBV5-5
size: NA
CDR3: CASSLLGTANTGELFF
DNA: TGTGCCAGCAGCTTGCTTGGAACCGCGAACACCGGGGAGCTGTTTTTT

D: TRBD2
J: TRBJ2-3
V: TRBV11-3
size: NA
CDR3: CASSTSGGSTDTQYF
DNA: TGTGCCAGCAGCACTAGCGGGGGAAGCACAGATACGCAGTATTTT

D: NA
J: TRBJ1-2
V: TRBV5-4
size: NA
CDR3: CASTSTRGAAYGYTF
DNA: TGTGCCAGCACGTCAACAAGGGGCGCCGCTTACGGCTACACCTTC

D: NA
J: TRBJ1-2
V: TRBV28
size: NA
CDR3: CASSSNNGYTF
DNA: TGTGCCAGCAGTTCCAACAATGGCTACACCTTC

D: NA
J: TRBJ1-5
V: TRBV19
size: NA
CDR3: CASSIDRGGNQPQHF
DNA: TGTGCCAGTAGTATAGATCGTGGGGGGAATCAGCCCCAGCATTTT

D: NA
J: TRBJ1-2
V: TRBV10-3
size: NA
CDR3: CAISGGGGPTNYGYTF
DNA: TGTGCCATCAGTGGTGGGGGAGGACCGACTAACTATGGCTACACCTTC

D: TRBD1
J: TRBJ1-1
V: TRBV9
size: once
CDR3: CASSQGATEAFF
DNA: TGTGCCAGCAGTCAGGGGGCGACTGAAGCTTTCTTT

D: NA
J: TRBJ1-3
V: TRBV6-5
size: NA
CDR3: CASSYSGVSGNTIYF
DNA: TGTGCCAGCAGTTACTCTGGGGTCTCTGGAAACACCATATATTTT

D: TRBD1
J: TRBJ1-6
V: TRBV28
size: few
CDR3: CASRRDRGLNSPLHF
DNA: TGTGCCAGCAGACGGGACAGGGGGCTTAATTCACCCCTCCACTTT

D: TRBD1
J: TRBJ1-5
V: TRBV28
size: NA
CDR3: CASSDRDRAHQPQHF
DNA: TGTGCCAGCAGTGATAGGGACAGGGCTCATCAGCCCCAGCATTTT

D: NA
J: TRBJ1-2
V: TRBV14
size: once
CDR3: CASSQRRGDGYTF
DNA: TGTGCCAGCAGCCAGAGGAGGGGGGATGGCTACACCTTC

D: NA
J: TRBJ2-3
V: TRBV28
size: NA
CDR3: CASIGDLRRRNTQYF
DNA: TGTGCCAGCATCGGGGACTTGCGGAGAAGGAATACGCAGTATTTT

D: NA
J: TRBJ1-5
V: TRBV13
size: NA
CDR3: CASSLRVGAQHF
DNA: TGTGCCAGCAGCTTAAGGGTTGGGGCCCAGCATTTT

D: NA
J: TRBJ2-7
V: TRBV20-1
size: NA
CDR3: CSARDYEQYF
DNA: TGCAGTGCTAGGGACTACGAGCAGTACTTC

D: NA
J: TRBJ1-1
V: TRBV19
size: NA
CDR3: CASAPSITGRNTEAFF
DNA: TGTGCCAGTGCCCCCTCGATAACCGGTCGGAACACTGAAGCTTTCTTT

D: NA
J: TRBJ1-1
V: TRBV6-1
size: NA
CDR3: CASSYLRETEAFF
DNA: TGTGCCAGCAGTTATTTAAGGGAAACTGAAGCTTTCTTT

D: NA
J: TRBJ2-1
V: TRBV28
size: NA
CDR3: CASSVQGTYNEQFF
DNA: TGTGCCAGCAGCGTACAGGGAACCTACAATGAGCAGTTCTTC

D: NA
J: TRBJ1-1
V: TRBV29-1
size: NA
CDR3: CSVHGGSRGAFF
DNA: TGCAGCGTCCACGGGGGTTCGCGTGGAGCTTTCTTT

D: TRBD2
J: TRBJ2-3
V: TRBV5-1
size: NA
CDR3: CASSPGTRVGTDTQYF
DNA: TGCGCCAGCAGCCCCGGGACTAGAGTGGGCACAGATACGCAGTATTTT

D: NA
J: TRBJ2-2
V: TRBV21-1
size: NA
CDR3: CASSKNSFTLRDRGPNTGELFF
DNA: TGTGCCAGCAGCAAAAATTCCTTTACACTCCGGGACAGGGGGCCGAACACCGGGGAGCTGTTTTTT

D: NA
J: TRBJ1-1
V: TRBV10-3
size: few
CDR3: CAISGGQMGRNTEAFF
DNA: TGTGCCATCAGTGGTGGACAGATGGGAAGGAACACTGAAGCTTTCTTT

D: TRBD1
J: TRBJ1-5
V: TRBV19
size: NA
CDR3: CASSIEDRGKSNQPQHF
DNA: TGTGCCAGTAGTATAGAGGACAGGGGAAAGAGCAATCAGCCCCAGCATTTT

D: NA
J: TRBJ1-5
V: TRBV3-1/TRBV3-2
size: NA
CDR3: CASSHNRGRGQPQHF
DNA: TGTGCCAGCAGCCATAACCGGGGAAGAGGTCAGCCCCAGCATTTT

D: NA
J: TRBJ2-7
V: TRBV5-4
size: NA
CDR3: CASSFKLTRSNYEQYF
DNA: TGTGCCAGCAGCTTCAAATTGACTAGGTCCAACTACGAGCAGTACTTC